The next 12 T cell receptor beta chains were all read from a single sample in a study of T cell repertoires in aging, cancer and after chemotherapy. The template was genomic DNA from peripheral blood, not RNA. TRB rearrangements spanning V, D and J were amplified using mixed TRB-A/B primers. MiXCR was run by TCRdb on the multiplex PCR reads, yielding one entry per CDR3 protein. The top ten clones hold 8% to 10% of a sample with about 9,800 distinct CDR3 sequences, approximately 35% of them seen once. Sequencing was done on a sample of blood. All receptors come from a human donor in good health.

The CDR3 DNA follows: TGTGCCAGTACCCAGGGATTAATGAACACTGAAGCTTTCTTT. This sequence encodes CASTQGLMNTEAFF. The chain has TRBV19 and TRBJ1-1; a weak D match, TRBD1 (5 bases). There are 14 residues in the CDR3. CDR1 and CDR2 (germline): LNHDA, SQIVND (reference sequence). V gave up 7 bases and J gave up 0 bases, with 12 bases separating them.

The chain uses TRBV5-6 and TRBJ2-7; 7 nucleotides align to TRBD2. The CDR3 sequence is 14 residues long. V dropped 0 bases and J dropped 3; count of bases not matched to a gene: 3. Per germline, CDR1 SGHDT and CDR2 YYEEEE. The chain's CDR3 is CASSLGSGIYEQYF. In DNA form, the CDR3 reads TGTGCCAGCAGCTTGGGCAGCGGGATCTACGAGCAGTACTTC.

By sample share, this clonotype is medium-sized (0.01 to 0.1%). This sequence joins TRBV29-1 and TRBJ2-7; the match to TRBD2 covers 10 bases. The germline V gene has CDR1 SQVTM and CDR2 ANQGSEA. V lost 4 bases and J lost 4; bases outside the gene matches: 10. The CDR3 is 15 amino acids. The CDR3 loop is CSVGSPSGRRYEQYF. Here the CDR3 DNA reads TGCAGCGTTGGCTCGCCTAGCGGGAGAAGGTACGAGCAGTACTTC.

V is TRBV6-1 and J is TRBJ2-5, with D perhaps matching TRBD1 (6 bases). The V end lost 7 bases, the J end lost 0 bases, and 15 bases lay between the germline ends. The germline V gene encodes CDR1 MNHNS and CDR2 SASEGT. The length of the CDR3 is 15 residues. The CDR3 region is CASIRGQLYQETQYF. For the CDR3, the DNA is TGTGCCAGCATTAGGGGACAACTATACCAAGAGACCCAGTACTTC.

Sample share makes this clonotype medium-sized. The V and J genes are TRBV6-1 and TRBJ2-1; 11 bases are shared with TRBD2. V lost 1 base, J lost 10 bases, and 6 bases stayed unmatched. The CDR3 is made up of 15 amino acids. From germline, CDR1 is MNHNS and CDR2 SASEGT. Here the CDR3 reads CASSEGVAGGWEQFF. As DNA, the CDR3 is TGTGCCAGCAGTGAAGGGGTAGCGGGAGGGTGGGAGCAGTTCTTC.

The J gene is TRBJ2-1, the V gene TRBV5-1; TRBD1 aligns across 9 bases. The CDR3 has 15 amino acids. CDR1 is SGHRS and CDR2 is YFSETQ in the germline V gene. The V gene end was trimmed by 0 bases and the J gene end by 5 bases; junction bases not matched to a gene: 3. The CDR3 loop is CASSLEGTGNNEQFF. CDR3 bases: TGCGCCAGCAGCTTGGAAGGGACAGGGAACAATGAGCAGTTCTTC.

This sequence joins TRBV11-1 and TRBJ2-1; a weak D match, TRBD2 (6 bases). The CDR3 covers 16 residues. V was clipped by 2 bases and J by 5 bases, with 16 bases between them. CDR1 is SGHAT and CDR2 is FQDESV in the germline V gene (reference sequence). CDR3 bases: TGTGCCAGCAGCTTAATCTCGGCGGGATCGAACAATGAGCAGTTCTTC. Translated, it gives CASSLISAGSNNEQFF. The full variable domain, with the rest looked up from reference TRBV11-1 and TRBJ2-1, is EAEVAQSPRYKITEKSQAVAFWCDPISGHATLYWYRQILGQGPELLVQFQDESVVDDSQLPKDRFSAERLKGVDSTLKIQPAELGDSAMYLCASSLISAGSNNEQFFGPGTRLTVL.

The chain joins TRBV19 to TRBJ1-5; D unclear. The length of the CDR3 is 13 residues. V lost 6 bases to trimming and J lost 3 bases, with 9 bases between them. Looked up from germline, CDR1 is LNHDA and CDR2 is SQIVND (reference sequence). This CDR3 is CASRFRINQPQHF. CDR3 nucleotides: TGTGCCAGTAGGTTCAGGATCAATCAGCCCCAGCATTTT.

Only one count was recorded for this clonotype. The V call is TRBV6-1, the J call TRBJ2-7, with D tentatively TRBD1 (6 bases). V shed 5 bases and J shed 2 bases, with 10 bases lying between them. This CDR3 is 13 amino acids long. CDR1 is MNHNS, CDR2 SASEGT, per germline. The CDR3: CASSYRDTYEQYF. The CDR3 DNA reads as TGTGCCAGCAGTTACCGGGACACCTACGAGCAGTACTTC.

The genes are TRBV18 and TRBJ1-3; D call uncertain. Germline V lookup: CDR1 KGHSH, CDR2 LQKENI. The V and J ends lost 3 bases and 7 bases respectively, with 10 bases between them. This CDR3 has 13 residues. The CDR3 region has the DNA TGTGCCAGCTCACCCGACCCGGGGAACACCATATATTTT. Protein sequence: CASSPDPGNTIYF.

By proportion, this clonotype is medium-sized. The chain is built from TRBV19 and TRBJ1-1; 7 nucleotides align to TRBD1. Per the germline V gene, CDR1 is LNHDA and CDR2 is SQIVND (reference sequence). The CDR3 totals 17 residues. Trimming at V came to 6 bases and at J to 1 base, leaving 14 bases not matched to a gene. The CDR3 protein is CASRDRSGTAANTEAFF. The CDR3 DNA is TGTGCCAGTAGAGATAGATCCGGGACAGCGGCGAACACTGAAGCTTTCTTT.

This clonotype has more than one count but fewer than ten. The V gene is TRBV29-1, the J gene TRBJ2-7; weak D call: TRBD2 (7 bases). CDR3 length equals 11 residues. The V gene lost 7 bases and the J gene lost 7 bases, with 14 bases spanning the gap. Germline V gives CDR1 SQVTM, CDR2 ANQGSEA. The CDR3 sequence: CSGGGVGEQYF. The CDR3 coding sequence is TGCAGCGGAGGGGGGGTAGGGGAGCAGTACTTC.